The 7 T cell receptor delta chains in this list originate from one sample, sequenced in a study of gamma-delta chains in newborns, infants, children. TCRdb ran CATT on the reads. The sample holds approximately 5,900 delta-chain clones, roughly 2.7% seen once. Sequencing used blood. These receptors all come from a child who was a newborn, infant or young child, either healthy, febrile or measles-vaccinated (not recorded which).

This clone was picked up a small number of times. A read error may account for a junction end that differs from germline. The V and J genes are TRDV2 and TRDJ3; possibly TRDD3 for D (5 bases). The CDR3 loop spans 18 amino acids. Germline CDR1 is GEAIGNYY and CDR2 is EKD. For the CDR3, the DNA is TGTGCCTGTGACATGCTGGGCCCCAGCTCCTGGGACACTCGACAGATGTTTTTC. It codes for CACDMLGPSSWDTRQMFF.

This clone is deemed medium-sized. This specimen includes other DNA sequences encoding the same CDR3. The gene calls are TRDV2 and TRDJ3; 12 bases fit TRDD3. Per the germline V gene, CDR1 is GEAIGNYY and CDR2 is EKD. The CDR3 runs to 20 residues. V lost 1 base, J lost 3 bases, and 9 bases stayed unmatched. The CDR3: CACDTLRLGDTDWDTRQMFF. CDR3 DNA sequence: TGTGCCTGTGACACACTTCGACTGGGGGATACAGACTGGGACACCCGACAGATGTTTTTC.

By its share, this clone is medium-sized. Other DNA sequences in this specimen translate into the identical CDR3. The CDR3 DNA is TGTGCCTGTGACTCCTTTGGGTTCTGGGACACCCGACAGATGTTTTTC. This codes for CACDSFGFWDTRQMFF. This chain connects TRDV2 to TRDJ3; D is ambiguous. Germline V gene sequence: CDR1 GEAIGNYY, CDR2 EKD. The CDR3 loop spans 16 amino acids. Deletions cut 3 bases from V and 3 bases from J, with 11 bases between.

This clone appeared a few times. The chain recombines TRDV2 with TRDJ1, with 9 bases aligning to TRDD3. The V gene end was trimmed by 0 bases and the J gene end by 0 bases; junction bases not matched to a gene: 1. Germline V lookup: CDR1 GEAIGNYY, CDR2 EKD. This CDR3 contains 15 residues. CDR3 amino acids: CACDTGDTYTDKLIF. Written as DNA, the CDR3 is TGTGCCTGTGACACCGGGGATACGTACACCGATAAACTCATCTTT.

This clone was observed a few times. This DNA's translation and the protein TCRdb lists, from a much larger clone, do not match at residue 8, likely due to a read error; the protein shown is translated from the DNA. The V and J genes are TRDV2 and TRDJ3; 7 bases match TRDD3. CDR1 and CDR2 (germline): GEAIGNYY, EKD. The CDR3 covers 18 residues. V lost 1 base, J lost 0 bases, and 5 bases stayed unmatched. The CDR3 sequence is CACDTGDLVSWDTRQMFF. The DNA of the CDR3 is TGTGCCTGTGACACGGGGGATCTCGTCTCCTGGGACACCCGACAGATGTTTTTC.

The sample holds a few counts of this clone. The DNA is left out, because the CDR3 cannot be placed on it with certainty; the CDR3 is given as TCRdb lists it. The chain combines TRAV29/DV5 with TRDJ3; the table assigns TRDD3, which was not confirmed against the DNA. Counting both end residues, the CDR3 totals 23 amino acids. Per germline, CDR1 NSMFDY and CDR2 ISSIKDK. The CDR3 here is CSVLLCSKRPGDTSSWDTRQMFF.

The CDR3 DNA is TGTGCCTGTGACACCGGGGGAGGCAGCTCCTGGGACACCCGACAGATGTTTTTC. This encodes CACDTGGGSSWDTRQMFF. The gene calls are TRDV2 and TRDJ3, with D perhaps matching TRDD3 (6 bases). Germline CDR1 is GEAIGNYY and CDR2 is EKD. V was trimmed by 0 bases and J by 0 bases, leaving 11 bases between them. The CDR3 loop spans 18 amino acids.